This note documents a single TCR beta chain sequence. Antigen specificity is unknown. This record belongs to a study of cytomegalovirus exposure and HLA in healthy donors. At the level of the study: The approximately 120 validation repertoires were reported in a later analysis to have been generated on the same platform as the roughly 720 first-cohort repertoires.

Study results and limitations: Cytomegalovirus status was reportedly diagnosed by the classifier with high sensitivity and specificity. Researchers catalogued about 150 TCR beta chains as cytomegalovirus-associated. Most TCR sequences proved rare, with some public TCRs found in many donors.

The CDR3 length is 15 residues. Per the germline V gene, CDR1 is GTSNPN and CDR2 is SVGIG (reference sequence). V lost 3 bases to trimming and J lost 6 bases; unmatched junction nucleotides: 11. Repertoires were generated with immunoSEQ multiplex PCR, while TCRdb's copy carries only in-frame clones and drops some. This sample has approximately 220,000 clones, with over 70% found just once. This receptor was taken from a young woman in good health and CMV-seropositive. The chain joins TRBV30 to TRBJ1-1; 9 nucleotides match TRBD1. Sequenced sample: PBMCs. DNA of the CDR3: TGTGCCTGGAGCCAGGGGGGGACAGGGACGGCTGAAGCTTTCTTT. This codes for CAWSQGGTGTAEAFF.